This passage covers 31 T cell receptor beta chains from one sample sequenced in a study of naive and memory T cell subsets. Amplification of ligated cDNA took four PCR rounds with SP2 and nested alpha and beta constant primers. TCRdb reanalysed the 5' RACE reads using MiXCR and keeps one entry per CDR3 protein. The data show about 62,000 distinct CDR3 sequences, roughly 8.1% seen once. An oligonucleotide containing a UMI was ligated to the 3' end of TCR cDNA. These receptors were obtained from a female donor in good health.

The V and J genes are TRBV14 and TRBJ2-5; D is ambiguous. The CDR3 loop spans 14 amino acids. Trimming stripped 1 base from V and 5 bases from J, with 11 bases between. Germline V gene data show CDR1 as SGHDN and CDR2 as FVKESK. Here the CDR3 reads CASSQGTPMETQYF. CDR3 DNA sequence: TGTGCCAGCAGCCAAGGGACCCCCATGGAGACCCAGTACTTC. Full variable domain (missing parts from reference TRBV14 and TRBJ2-5): EAGVTQFPSHSVIEKGQTVTLRCDPISGHDNLYWYRRVMGKEIKFLLHFVKESKQDESGMPNNRFLAERTGGTYSTLKVQPAELEDSGVYFCASSQGTPMETQYFGPGTRLLVL.

This clonotype was seen only a few times. The gene calls are TRBV12-5 and TRBJ2-7; D gene unclear. Trimming pared 3 bases from V and 2 bases from J, leaving 14 bases between. Germline V gene data show CDR1 as LGHNT and CDR2 as FRNRAP. This CDR3 is built from 15 residues. The CDR3 DNA follows: TGTGCTAGTGGTTTCCGGCCTGGGCCGCCCTACGAGCAGTACTTC. It encodes CASGFRPGPPYEQYF.

This clonotype was seen a few times. The chain uses TRBV3-1 and TRBJ2-7; TRBD2 aligns across 7 bases. V lost 0 bases, J lost 6 bases, and 8 bases stayed unmatched. Looked up from germline, CDR1 is LGHDT and CDR2 is YNNKEL (reference sequence). The CDR3 loop spans 15 amino acids. The CDR3 loop reads CASSQDRSRGGEQYF. In DNA, the CDR3 is TGTGCCAGCAGCCAAGATCGGTCCCGCGGGGGCGAGCAGTACTTC.

In the case of this clonotype: A clone one base away is much larger, so this may be a read error. The CDR3 here is CASSRGQGDQPQNF. The CDR3 DNA sequence: TGTGCCAGCAGTCGTGGACAGGGGGATCAGCCCCAGAATTTT. The chain couples TRBV12-3 or TRBV12-4 to TRBJ1-5; 10 bases align to TRBD1. The length of the CDR3 is 14 residues.

This clonotype was detected a few times. The J gene is TRBJ2-4, the V gene TRBV28; D ambiguous. The germline CDR1 and CDR2 sequences are MDHEN and SYDVKM. This CDR3 spans 11 amino acids. Trimming stripped 5 bases from V and 5 bases from J, with 4 bases between. The CDR3 reads CASSKENIQYF. CDR3 coding DNA: TGTGCCAGCAGTAAAGAAAACATTCAGTACTTC. Full variable domain (missing parts from reference TRBV28 and TRBJ2-4): DVKVTQSSRYLVKRTGEKVFLECVQDMDHENMFWYRQDPGLGLRLIYFSYDVKMKEKGDIPEGYSVSREKKERFSLILESASTNQTSMYLCASSKENIQYFGAGTRLSVL.

This clonotype was detected ten times or more. V and J are TRBV7-3 and TRBJ1-1; D may be TRBD1 (6 bases). The CDR3 length is 15 residues. The V gene's germline CDR1 is SGHTA and CDR2 FQGTGA. V was cut by 5 bases and J by 1 base, with 14 bases left in between. The CDR3, as DNA: TGTGCCAGCAGCCTCGAAGGGGGACGGAACACTGAAGCTTTCTTT. Translated, it gives CASSLEGGRNTEAFF.

This clonotype was seen a handful of times. The chain couples TRBV9 to TRBJ2-1; D remains ambiguous. Between the trimmed V and J ends, which lost 2 bases and 5 bases, there was a span of 5 bases. CDR1 is SGDLS, CDR2 YYNGEE, per germline. The CDR3 length is 12 residues. The CDR3 nucleotides read TGTGCCAGCAGCGTGAACAACAATGAGCAGTTCTTC. It encodes CASSVNNNEQFF.

V gene TRBV7-3 combines with J gene TRBJ2-2; no clear D. From germline, CDR1 is SGHTA and CDR2 FQGTGA. Trimming cost V 2 bases and J 6 bases, with 4 bases left between them. This CDR3 is 12 amino acids long. CDR3 in amino acids: CASSLWPGELFF. In DNA, the CDR3 is TGTGCCAGCAGCTTATGGCCCGGGGAGCTGTTTTTT.

This clonotype occurred a few times. The genes are TRBV6-6 and TRBJ2-1; 11 bases align to TRBD2. Germline values: CDR1 MNHNY, CDR2 SVGAGI (reference sequence). V shed 2 bases, J shed 4 bases, and the junction held 10 bases outside the gene matches. CDR3 length: 18 amino acids. The CDR3 region has the DNA TGTGCCAGCAGTTACACCACCCTGACTAGCGGGAAGTACAATGAGCAGTTCTTC. Residues: CASSYTTLTSGKYNEQFF.

A few counts support this clonotype. The V gene is TRBV7-8, the J gene TRBJ2-3, with D tentatively TRBD1 (5 bases). The CDR3 is 17 amino acids. Trimming took off 4 bases at V and 0 bases at J, with 17 bases between the two ends. Germline assignment: CDR1 SGHVS and CDR2 FQNEAQ. CDR3 loop: CASSYSRGGSSTDTQYF. DNA of the CDR3: TGTGCCAGCAGCTACTCTAGGGGCGGCTCTAGCACAGATACGCAGTATTTT.

V is TRBV7-3 and J is TRBJ2-6; D not resolved. CDR1 and CDR2 (germline): SGHTA, FQGTGA. This CDR3 is built from 16 residues. Trimming took 1 base from V and 0 from J, leaving 7 bases between them. CDR3 sequence: CASSLSPSSGANVLTF. The CDR3 nucleotides are TGTGCCAGCAGCTTAAGTCCAAGCTCTGGGGCCAACGTCCTGACTTTC.

At least ten counts were recorded for this clonotype. V usage is TRBV29-1 and J usage is TRBJ2-1, with unresolved D. V was trimmed by 5 bases and J by 6 bases, leaving 11 bases between them. The CDR3 contains 12 residues. Germline loops: CDR1 SQVTM, CDR2 ANQGSEA. The CDR3 loop reads CSVSQSGNEQFF. The CDR3 DNA follows: TGCAGCGTTTCACAGTCGGGCAATGAGCAGTTCTTC.

This clonotype was detected ten times or more. The chain combines TRBV3-1 with TRBJ2-3; D is unresolved. V lost 0 bases to trimming and J lost 7 bases, with 5 bases between them. This CDR3 comprises 12 residues. The V gene's germline CDR1 is LGHDT and CDR2 YNNKEL (reference sequence). CDR3 sequence (DNA): TGTGCCAGCAGCCAAGAGGCGAATACGCAGTATTTT. Protein product: CASSQEANTQYF.

This clonotype has more than one count but fewer than ten. The chain uses TRBV7-2 and TRBJ2-3; the D gene is possibly TRBD2 (6 bases). V lost 3 bases to trimming and J lost 2 bases, with 12 bases between them. The CDR3 length is 15 residues. Germline V gene lookup returns CDR1 SGHTA and CDR2 FQGNSA. CDR3 DNA: TGTGCCAGCAGCTTGGCTAGCGAATTCACAGATACGCAGTATTTT. This translates into CASSLASEFTDTQYF.

Ten or more counts support this clonotype. The rearrangement joins TRBV6-4 to TRBJ2-2, with D possibly matching TRBD2 (5 bases). The germline V and J ends were trimmed by 3 bases and 8 bases, with 10 bases remaining between them. Germline V gene lookup returns CDR1 MRHNA and CDR2 SNTAGT. The CDR3 is made up of 13 amino acids. CDR3 DNA: TGTGCCAGCAGTGAAGCGGTATCGGGGGAGCTGTTTTTT. It yields the protein CASSEAVSGELFF.

This chain links TRBV12-3 or TRBV12-4 with TRBJ2-7; D perhaps matches TRBD1 (5 bases). V gave up 2 bases and J gave up 3 bases, with 11 bases separating them. There are 14 residues in the CDR3. In DNA form, the CDR3 reads TGTGCCAGCAGTTTACGGTACAGGAACTACGAGCAGTACTTC. It encodes CASSLRYRNYEQYF.

The chain uses TRBV19 and TRBJ2-4; 8 bases are shared with TRBD1. V lost 8 bases and J lost 3; bases outside the gene matches: 6. This CDR3 contains 14 residues. Germline-derived CDR1 and CDR2 are LNHDA and SQIVND (reference sequence). The CDR3 spells CASADRVLKNIQYF. The CDR3 DNA reads TGTGCCAGTGCGGACAGGGTCCTCAAAAACATTCAGTACTTC.

This clonotype was observed many times. The chain employs TRBV10-3 and TRBJ1-1, with no clear D. CDR1 and CDR2 (germline): ENHRY, SYGVKD. The V gene lost 6 bases and the J gene lost 1 base, with 9 bases spanning the gap. There are 13 residues in the CDR3. The CDR3 DNA sequence: TGTGCCATCAGCGAACAATCGAACACTGAAGCTTTCTTT. Encoded protein: CAISEQSNTEAFF.

There are a few counts of this clonotype. The rearrangement links TRBV12-2 to TRBJ2-4. TRBV12-2 is an annotated pseudogene. The CDR3 is made up of 16 amino acids. For the CDR3, the DNA is TGTGCAAGTCGCGCACGCCGACCGATAGCCAAAAACATTCAGTACTTC. Encoded protein: CASRARRPIAKNIQYF.

The chain carries TRBV5-6 and TRBJ2-3; no firm D call. Looked up from germline, CDR1 is SGHDT and CDR2 is YYEEEE. The CDR3 is made up of 16 amino acids. Trimming shortened V by 1 base and J by 0 bases, and 12 bases separated the two germline ends. CDR3 nucleotides: TGTGCCAGCAGCTTGCTTTTAAGCGCTAGCACAGATACGCAGTATTTT. Its translation is CASSLLLSASTDTQYF.

This chain uses TRBV29-1 with TRBJ2-3; 8 positions match TRBD1. Per germline, CDR1 SQVTM and CDR2 ANQGSEA. J was trimmed by 0 bases and V by 7 bases; bases with no gene match: 9. The length of the CDR3 is 15 residues. DNA for the CDR3: TGCAGCGGGACGGGGACAGGCTCTAGCACAGATACGCAGTATTTT. Translating gives CSGTGTGSSTDTQYF.

By share, this clonotype counts as medium-sized (0.01 to 0.1%). The gene calls are TRBV7-6 and TRBJ2-1; 7 bases align to TRBD2. Germline CDR1 SGHVS, CDR2 FNYEAQ. V shed 1 base, J shed 8 bases, and the junction held 14 bases outside the gene matches. The CDR3 spans 17 residues. CDR3 loop: CASSLDLMGEGTDEQFF. CDR3 coding DNA: TGTGCCAGCAGCTTAGATTTAATGGGGGAGGGCACGGATGAGCAGTTCTTC.

This clonotype occurred many times. The gene calls are TRBV19 and TRBJ1-3; D ambiguous. V was pared by 5 bases and J by 0 bases, with 11 bases between. The CDR3 covers 15 residues. Germline CDR1 reads LNHDA; CDR2 reads SQIVND (reference sequence). The CDR3 sequence is CASSLGSYSGNTIYF. CDR3 bases: TGTGCCAGTAGTCTCGGATCCTACTCTGGAAACACCATATATTTT.

This clonotype has only a few counts. The chain carries TRBV5-4 and TRBJ2-4; D is unresolved. There are 17 residues in the CDR3. CDR1 is SGHNT and CDR2 is YYREEE in the germline V gene (reference sequence). V was cut by 5 bases and J by 0 bases, with 18 bases left in between. This CDR3 is CASSVRQQTIAKNIQYF. The CDR3 nucleotides are TGTGCCAGCAGTGTCCGCCAACAGACCATAGCCAAAAACATTCAGTACTTC.

The rearrangement links TRBV20-1 to TRBJ1-2; 7 nucleotides agree with TRBD1. CDR1 and CDR2 from the germline V gene are DFQATT and SNEGSKA (reference sequence). Trimming removed 3 bases from V and 4 bases from J; junction bases left unmatched: 2. This CDR3 has 12 amino acids. The CDR3 nucleotides are TGCAGTGCTAGCGGGACAGTCTATGGCTACACCTTC. Encoded protein: CSASGTVYGYTF.

This clonotype was picked up a small number of times. This chain connects TRBV6-2 or TRBV6-3 to TRBJ2-7; D might be TRBD2 (6 bases). V shed 6 bases and J shed 6 bases, with 21 bases lying between them. The CDR3 has 15 residues. The germline V gene has CDR1 MNHEY and CDR2 SVGEGT. The DNA of the CDR3 is TGTGCCAGCAGCCGCGGGATGGCCCCGTGGGTCGAGCAGTACTTC. It yields the protein CASSRGMAPWVEQYF.

The rearrangement uses TRBV19 and TRBJ2-2; possible D gene TRBD2, 6 bases. The CDR3 spans 15 residues. The ends were cut back, 5 bases at V and 4 bases at J, with 14 bases in the middle. CDR1 is LNHDA, CDR2 SQIVND, per germline (reference sequence). CDR3: CASSFPGEVTGELFF. The DNA of the CDR3 is TGTGCCAGTAGTTTTCCGGGAGAAGTCACCGGGGAGCTGTTTTTT.

This clonotype was recorded many times. The chain recombines TRBV29-1 with TRBJ1-4; 8 bases match TRBD1. Germline CDR1 and CDR2: SQVTM and ANQGSEA. V lost 6 bases to trimming and J lost 14 bases; unmatched junction nucleotides: 8. CDR3 length equals 11 residues. The CDR3, as DNA: TGCAGCGTCCGGACAGGGTTAGGGCTGTTTTTT. Protein product: CSVRTGLGLFF.

In its sample, this clonotype was seen many times. The V call is TRBV9, the J call TRBJ1-2; 8 bases map to TRBD1. The CDR3 totals 15 residues. Trimming removed 3 bases from V and 5 bases from J; junction bases left unmatched: 9. Germline values: CDR1 SGDLS, CDR2 YYNGEE. The CDR3 DNA reads TGTGCCAGCAGCGCCAGGGCACAGGGGGTATATGGCTACACCTTC. It is translated as CASSARAQGVYGYTF.

The chain employs TRBV27 and TRBJ1-5; 7 bases fit TRBD1. The CDR3 consists of 18 residues. J gave up 1 base and V 7 bases, and 16 bases lay outside the gene matches. The germline V gene encodes CDR1 MNHEY and CDR2 SMNVEV (reference sequence). CDR3 bases: TGTGCCAGCACCGACCACCGGGACAGAGACTTAAGCAATCAGCCCCAGCATTTT. It is translated as CASTDHRDRDLSNQPQHF.

This clonotype was counted between two and nine times. V and J are TRBV2 and TRBJ1-1, with D unclear. This CDR3 is built from 15 residues. V was clipped by 6 bases and J by 2 bases, with 16 bases between them. Germline-derived CDR1 and CDR2 are SNHLY and FYNNEI. CDR3: CASRHQPDGNTEAFF. For the CDR3, the DNA is TGTGCCAGCAGGCATCAACCGGACGGAAACACTGAAGCTTTCTTT.